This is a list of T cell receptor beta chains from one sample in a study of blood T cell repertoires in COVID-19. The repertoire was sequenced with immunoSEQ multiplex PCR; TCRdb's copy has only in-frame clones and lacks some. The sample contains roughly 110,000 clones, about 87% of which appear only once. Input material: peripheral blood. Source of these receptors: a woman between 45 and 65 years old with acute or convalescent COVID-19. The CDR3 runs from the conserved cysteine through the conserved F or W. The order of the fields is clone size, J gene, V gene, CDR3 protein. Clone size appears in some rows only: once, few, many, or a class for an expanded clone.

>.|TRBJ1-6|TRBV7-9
CASSLSAGTLHF
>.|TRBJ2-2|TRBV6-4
CASSGGPDTGELFF
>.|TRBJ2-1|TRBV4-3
CASSQDSAGGPQFF
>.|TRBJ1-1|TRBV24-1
CATRDRGRNTEAFF
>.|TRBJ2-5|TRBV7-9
CASSPPRGLQETQYF
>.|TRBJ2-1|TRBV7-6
CASSLRQGDFYNEQFF
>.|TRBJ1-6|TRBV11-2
CASRWPGRNSPLHF
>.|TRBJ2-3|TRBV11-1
CASSFTTDTQYF
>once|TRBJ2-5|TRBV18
CASSPGLGETQYF
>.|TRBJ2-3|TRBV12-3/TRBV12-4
CASRPTNTDTQYF
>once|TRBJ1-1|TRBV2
CASSALQGNTEAFF
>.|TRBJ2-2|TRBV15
CATSRVKLAGEAELFF
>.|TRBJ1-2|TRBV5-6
CASKEDSYYGYTF
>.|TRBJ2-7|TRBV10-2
CASRTTASSYEQYF
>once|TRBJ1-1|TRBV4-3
CASSQEGGADTEAFF
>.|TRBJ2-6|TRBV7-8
CATRGLSGANVLTF
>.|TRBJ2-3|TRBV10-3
CAISGHENSGGAGTQYF
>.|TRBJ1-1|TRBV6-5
CASSSGTGTEAFF
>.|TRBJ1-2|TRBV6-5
CASRDRGLVDYGYTF
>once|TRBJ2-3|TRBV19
CASSLPGDRYTQYF
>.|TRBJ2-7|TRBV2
CASLNPQGGAYEQYF
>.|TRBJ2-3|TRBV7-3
CASAGGASPDTQYF